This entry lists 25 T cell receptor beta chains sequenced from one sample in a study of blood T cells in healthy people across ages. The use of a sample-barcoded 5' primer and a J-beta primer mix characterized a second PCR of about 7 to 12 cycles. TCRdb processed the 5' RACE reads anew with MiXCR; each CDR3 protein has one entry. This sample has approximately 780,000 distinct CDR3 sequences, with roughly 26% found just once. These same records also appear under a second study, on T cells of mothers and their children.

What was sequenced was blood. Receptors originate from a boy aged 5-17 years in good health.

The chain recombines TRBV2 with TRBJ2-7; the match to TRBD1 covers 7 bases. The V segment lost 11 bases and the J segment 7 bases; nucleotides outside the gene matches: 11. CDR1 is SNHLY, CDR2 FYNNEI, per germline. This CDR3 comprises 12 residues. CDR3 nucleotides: TGTGCCCTACAGGGGCCTCCCGGGGAGCAGTACTTC. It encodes CALQGPPGEQYF.

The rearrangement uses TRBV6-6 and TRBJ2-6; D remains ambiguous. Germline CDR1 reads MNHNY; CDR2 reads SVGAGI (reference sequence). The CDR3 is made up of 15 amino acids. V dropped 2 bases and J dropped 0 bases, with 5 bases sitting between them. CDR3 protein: CASSYKGSGANVLTF. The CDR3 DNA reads TGTGCCAGCAGTTACAAGGGCTCTGGGGCCAACGTCCTGACTTTC.

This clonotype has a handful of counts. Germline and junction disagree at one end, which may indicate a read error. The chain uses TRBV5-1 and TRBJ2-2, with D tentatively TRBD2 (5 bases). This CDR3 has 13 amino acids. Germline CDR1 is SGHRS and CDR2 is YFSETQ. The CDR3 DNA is TGCGCCAGCAGCAAGGACCCCACCGGGGAGCTGCTTTTT. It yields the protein CASSKDPTGELLF.

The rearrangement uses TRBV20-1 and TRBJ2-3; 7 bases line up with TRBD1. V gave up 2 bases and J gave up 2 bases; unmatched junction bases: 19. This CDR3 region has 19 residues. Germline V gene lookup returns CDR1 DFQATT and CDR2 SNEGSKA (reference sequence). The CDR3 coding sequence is TGCAGTGCTAGACGCCCCGACAGGGCCCCGTTTCGATTCACAGATACGCAGTATTTT. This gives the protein CSARRPDRAPFRFTDTQYF.

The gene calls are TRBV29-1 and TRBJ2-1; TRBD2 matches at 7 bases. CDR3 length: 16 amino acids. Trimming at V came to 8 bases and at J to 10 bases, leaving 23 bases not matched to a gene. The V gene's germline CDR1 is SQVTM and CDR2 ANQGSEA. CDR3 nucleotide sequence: TGCAGCTTAGTGCGGGGCGACATAGCTGGGGAGGGGGAGCAGTTCTTC. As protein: CSLVRGDIAGEGEQFF.

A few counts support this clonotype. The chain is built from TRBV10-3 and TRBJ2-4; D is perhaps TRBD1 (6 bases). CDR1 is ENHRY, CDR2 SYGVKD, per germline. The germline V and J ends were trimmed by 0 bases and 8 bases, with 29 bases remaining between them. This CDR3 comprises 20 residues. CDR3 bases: TGTGCCATCAGTGAGTCGACAGGCAGAGGGTCACCTAGGGGATGGGACATTCAGTACTTC. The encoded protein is CAISESTGRGSPRGWDIQYF.

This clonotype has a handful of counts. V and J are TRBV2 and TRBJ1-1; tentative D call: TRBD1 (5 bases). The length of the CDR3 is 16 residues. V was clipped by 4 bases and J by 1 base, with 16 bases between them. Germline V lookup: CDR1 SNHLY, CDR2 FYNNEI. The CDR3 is CASSAAGLRGNTEAFF. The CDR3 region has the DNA TGTGCCAGCAGTGCCGCGGGGTTAAGGGGGAACACTGAAGCTTTCTTT.

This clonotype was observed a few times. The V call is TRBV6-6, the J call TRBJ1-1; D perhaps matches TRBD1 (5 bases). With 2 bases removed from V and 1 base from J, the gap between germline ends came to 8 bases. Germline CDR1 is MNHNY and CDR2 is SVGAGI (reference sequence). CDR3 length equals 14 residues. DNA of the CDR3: TGTGCCAGCAGTTACGGGGGTCAGAACACTGAAGCTTTCTTT. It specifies CASSYGGQNTEAFF.

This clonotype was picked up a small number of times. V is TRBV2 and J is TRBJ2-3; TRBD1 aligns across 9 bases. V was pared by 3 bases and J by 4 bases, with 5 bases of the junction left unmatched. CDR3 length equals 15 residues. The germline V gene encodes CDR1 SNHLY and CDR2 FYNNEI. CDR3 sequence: CASSDSGQGSDTQYF. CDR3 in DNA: TGTGCCAGCAGTGATTCGGGACAGGGATCAGATACGCAGTATTTT.

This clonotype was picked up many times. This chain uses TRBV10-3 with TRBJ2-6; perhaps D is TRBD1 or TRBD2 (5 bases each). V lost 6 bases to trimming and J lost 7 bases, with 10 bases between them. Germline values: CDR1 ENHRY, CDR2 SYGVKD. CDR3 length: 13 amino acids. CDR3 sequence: CAIRNGGANVLTF. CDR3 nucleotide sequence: TGTGCCATCAGAAATGGGGGTGCCAACGTCCTGACTTTC.

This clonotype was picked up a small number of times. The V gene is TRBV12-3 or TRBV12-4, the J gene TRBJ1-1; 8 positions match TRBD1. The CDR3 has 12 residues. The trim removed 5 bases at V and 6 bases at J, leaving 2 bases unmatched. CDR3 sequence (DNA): TGTGCCAGCAGTCCGACAGGGGCTGAAGCTTTCTTT. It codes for CASSPTGAEAFF.

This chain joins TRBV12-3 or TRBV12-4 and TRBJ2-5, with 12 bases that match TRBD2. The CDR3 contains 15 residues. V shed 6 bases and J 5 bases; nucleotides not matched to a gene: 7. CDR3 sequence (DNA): TGTGCCAGCAGACGACTAGCGGGGGAATCGGAGACCCAGTACTTC. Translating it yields CASRRLAGESETQYF.

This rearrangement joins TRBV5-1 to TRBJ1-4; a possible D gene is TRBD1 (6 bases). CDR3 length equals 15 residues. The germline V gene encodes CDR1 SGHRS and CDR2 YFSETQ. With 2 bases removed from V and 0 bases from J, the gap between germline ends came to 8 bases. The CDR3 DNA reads TGCGCCAGCAGCTTCAGGGGAGCAACTAATGAAAAACTGTTTTTT. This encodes CASSFRGATNEKLFF.

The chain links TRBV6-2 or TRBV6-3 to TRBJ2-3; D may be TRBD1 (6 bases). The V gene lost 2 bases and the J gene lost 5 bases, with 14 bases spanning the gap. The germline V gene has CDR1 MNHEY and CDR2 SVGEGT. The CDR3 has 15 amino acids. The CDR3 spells CASSYLVGTLDTQYF. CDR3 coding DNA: TGTGCCAGCAGTTACCTCGTCGGGACACTAGATACGCAGTATTTT.

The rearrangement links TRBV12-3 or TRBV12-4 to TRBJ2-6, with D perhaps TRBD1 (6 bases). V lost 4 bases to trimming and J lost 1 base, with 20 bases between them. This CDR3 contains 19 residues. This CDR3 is CASSSGPGGPRSGANVLTF. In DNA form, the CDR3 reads TGTGCCAGCAGTTCAGGGCCTGGGGGCCCTAGGTCTGGGGCCAACGTCCTGACTTTC.

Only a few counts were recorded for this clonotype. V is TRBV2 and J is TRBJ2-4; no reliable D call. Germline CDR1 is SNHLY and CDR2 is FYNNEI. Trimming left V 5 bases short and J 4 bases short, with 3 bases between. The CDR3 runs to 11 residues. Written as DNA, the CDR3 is TGTGCCAGCAGTAAGAAAAACATTCAGTACTTC. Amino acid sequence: CASSKKNIQYF.

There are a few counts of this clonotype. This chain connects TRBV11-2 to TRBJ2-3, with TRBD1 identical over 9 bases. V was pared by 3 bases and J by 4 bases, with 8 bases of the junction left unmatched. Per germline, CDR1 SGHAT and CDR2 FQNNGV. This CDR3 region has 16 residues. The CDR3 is CASSFHPGQGPDTQYF. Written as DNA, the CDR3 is TGTGCCAGCAGCTTCCACCCGGGACAGGGCCCAGATACGCAGTATTTT.

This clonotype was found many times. CDR3 in DNA: TGTGCCAGCAGCCAAGTCGGGAGCTATGGCTACACCTTC. It encodes CASSQVGSYGYTF. This sequence joins TRBV14 and TRBJ1-2; D not resolved. CDR1 and CDR2 (germline): SGHDN, FVKESK. The CDR3 spans 13 residues. Between the trimmed V and J ends, which lost 1 base and 4 bases, there was a span of 7 bases.

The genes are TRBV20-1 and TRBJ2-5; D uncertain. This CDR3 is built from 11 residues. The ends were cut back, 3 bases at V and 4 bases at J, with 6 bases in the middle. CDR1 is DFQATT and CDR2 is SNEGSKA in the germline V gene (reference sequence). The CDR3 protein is CSASRLETQYF. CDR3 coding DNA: TGCAGTGCTAGCAGGTTAGAGACCCAGTACTTC.

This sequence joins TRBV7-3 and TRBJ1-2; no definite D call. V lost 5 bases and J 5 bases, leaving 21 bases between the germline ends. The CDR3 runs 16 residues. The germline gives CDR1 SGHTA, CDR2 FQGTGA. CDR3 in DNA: TGTGCCAGCAGCCCCCGGGGTGCTACGGATCTATATGGCTACACCTTC. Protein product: CASSPRGATDLYGYTF.

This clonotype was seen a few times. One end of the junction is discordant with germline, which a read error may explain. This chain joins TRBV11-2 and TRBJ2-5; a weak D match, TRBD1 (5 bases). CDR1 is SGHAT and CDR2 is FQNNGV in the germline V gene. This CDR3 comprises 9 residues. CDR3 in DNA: TGTGCCAGCAGCGATCAGGGTTTCTTC. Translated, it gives CASSDQGFF.

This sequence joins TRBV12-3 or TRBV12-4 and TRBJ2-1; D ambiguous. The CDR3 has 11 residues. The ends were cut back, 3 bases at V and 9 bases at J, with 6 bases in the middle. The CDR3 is CASSFQPEQFF. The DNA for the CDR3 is TGTGCCAGCAGTTTCCAGCCTGAGCAGTTCTTC.

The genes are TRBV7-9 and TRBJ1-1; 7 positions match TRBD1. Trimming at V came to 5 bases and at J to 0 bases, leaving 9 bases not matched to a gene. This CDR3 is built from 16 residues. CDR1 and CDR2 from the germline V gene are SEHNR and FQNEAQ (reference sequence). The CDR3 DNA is TGTGCCAGCAGCCCCCCAGGGGGTCCCATGAACACTGAAGCTTTCTTT. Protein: CASSPPGGPMNTEAFF.

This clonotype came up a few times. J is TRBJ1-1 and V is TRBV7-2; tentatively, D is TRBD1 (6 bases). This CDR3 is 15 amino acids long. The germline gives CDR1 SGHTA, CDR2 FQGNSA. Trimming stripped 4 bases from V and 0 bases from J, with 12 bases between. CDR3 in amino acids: CASSSGTGLNTEAFF. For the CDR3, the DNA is TGTGCCAGCAGCTCCGGAACAGGGTTGAACACTGAAGCTTTCTTT. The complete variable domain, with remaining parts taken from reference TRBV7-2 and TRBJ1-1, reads GAGVSQSPSNKVTEKGKDVELRCDPISGHTALYWYRQSLGQGLEFLIYFQGNSAPDKSGLPSDRFSAERTGGSVSTLTIQRTQQEDSAVYLCASSSGTGLNTEAFFGQGTRLTVV.

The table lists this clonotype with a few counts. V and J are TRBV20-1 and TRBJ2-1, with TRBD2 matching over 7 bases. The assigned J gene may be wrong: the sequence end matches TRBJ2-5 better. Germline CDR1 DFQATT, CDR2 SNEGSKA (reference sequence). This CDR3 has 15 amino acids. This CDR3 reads CSARAAGLGQETQYF. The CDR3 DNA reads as TGCAGTGCTAGAGCGGCAGGACTAGGCCAAGAGACCCAGTACTTC.